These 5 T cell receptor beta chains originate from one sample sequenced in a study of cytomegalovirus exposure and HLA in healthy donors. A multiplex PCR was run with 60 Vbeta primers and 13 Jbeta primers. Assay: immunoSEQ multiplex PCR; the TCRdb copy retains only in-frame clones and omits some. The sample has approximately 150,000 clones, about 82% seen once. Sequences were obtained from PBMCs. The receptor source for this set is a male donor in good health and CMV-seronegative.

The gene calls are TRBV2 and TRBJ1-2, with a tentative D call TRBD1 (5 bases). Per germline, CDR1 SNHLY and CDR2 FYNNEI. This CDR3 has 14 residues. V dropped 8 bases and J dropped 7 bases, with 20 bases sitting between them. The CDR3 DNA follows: TGTGCCAGCCTCAGGGACGTGGGGACTGGTGGCTACACCTTC. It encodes CASLRDVGTGGYTF.

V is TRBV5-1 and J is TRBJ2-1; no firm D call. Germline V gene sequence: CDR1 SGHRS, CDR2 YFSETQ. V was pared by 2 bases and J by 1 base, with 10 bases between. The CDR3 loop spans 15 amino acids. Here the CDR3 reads CASSFFERSYNEQFF. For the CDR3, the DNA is TGCGCCAGCAGCTTCTTTGAGAGGTCCTACAATGAGCAGTTCTTC.

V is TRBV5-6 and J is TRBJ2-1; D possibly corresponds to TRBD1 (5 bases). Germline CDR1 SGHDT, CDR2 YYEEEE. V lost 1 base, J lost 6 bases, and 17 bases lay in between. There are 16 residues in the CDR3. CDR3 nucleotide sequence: TGTGCCAGCAGCTTGTTTGGTAGCAGGGCTGGCAATGAGCAGTTCTTC. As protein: CASSLFGSRAGNEQFF.

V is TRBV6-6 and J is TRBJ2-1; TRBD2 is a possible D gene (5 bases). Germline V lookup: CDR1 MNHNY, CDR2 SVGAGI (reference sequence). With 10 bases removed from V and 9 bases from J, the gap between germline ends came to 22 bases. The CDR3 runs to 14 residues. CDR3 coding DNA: TGTGCCACCGGGGAAGGGCCCACAACGGTTGAGCAGTTCTTC. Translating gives CATGEGPTTVEQFF.

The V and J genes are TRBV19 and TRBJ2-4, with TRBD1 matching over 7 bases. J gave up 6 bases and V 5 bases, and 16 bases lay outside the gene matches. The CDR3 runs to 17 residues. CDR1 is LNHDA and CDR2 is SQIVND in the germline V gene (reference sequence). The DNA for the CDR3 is TGTGCCAGTAGTCCTCCCGGACAGGCCTTCCTAGCAAACATTCAGTACTTC. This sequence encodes CASSPPGQAFLANIQYF.